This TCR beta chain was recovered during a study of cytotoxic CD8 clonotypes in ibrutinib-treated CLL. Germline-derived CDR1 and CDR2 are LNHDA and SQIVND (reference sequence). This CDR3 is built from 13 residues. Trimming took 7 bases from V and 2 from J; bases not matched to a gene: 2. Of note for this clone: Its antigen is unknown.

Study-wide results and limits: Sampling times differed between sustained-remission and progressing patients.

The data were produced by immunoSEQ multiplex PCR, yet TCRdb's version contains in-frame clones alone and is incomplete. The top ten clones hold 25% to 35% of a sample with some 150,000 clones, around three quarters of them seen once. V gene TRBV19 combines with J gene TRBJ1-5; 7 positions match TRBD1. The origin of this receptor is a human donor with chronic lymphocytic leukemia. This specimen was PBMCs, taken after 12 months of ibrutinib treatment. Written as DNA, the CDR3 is TGTGCCAGTATAGGGGGCCGCAATCAGCCCCAGCATTTT. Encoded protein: CASIGGRNQPQHF.